This T cell receptor beta chain is drawn from a study of CD8+ T cells in alopecia areata. Study overall: It was oral tofacitinib, at 5 to 10 mg twice daily, that treated patients received.

Details on this clone: The antigen remains undetermined.

Notes on the study in general: Across lesional scalp, and particularly alopecia totalis/universalis, clonality surpassed that of normal scalp. Patients shared TCRs less clearly than mice did, possibly owing to HLA.

RNA extraction was followed by reverse transcription into cDNA, which acted as the sequencing template. Clones were sequenced by immunoSEQ multiplex PCR, and TCRdb holds only the in-frame ones, with some missing. This table holds over 200,000 clones, about 53% found once. CDR3 size: 13 residues. The junction had 1 base not matched to a gene; V was cut back by 2 bases and J by 7 bases. From germline, CDR1 is MNHEY and CDR2 SVGAGI. The study team obtained lesional scalp punch biopsies and peripheral blood from alopecia areata patients. The sequencing used CD4+ T cells sorted from blood, collected at week 0. The clonotype originates from a human donor with alopecia areata. This chain connects TRBV6-5 to TRBJ2-1; 8 bases fit TRBD1. The CDR3 DNA follows: TGTGCCAGCAGTTACCGACAGGGGAATGAGCAGTTCTTC. This encodes CASSYRQGNEQFF.